The 31 T cell receptor beta chains listed next were all sequenced from one sample in a study of T cell responses to AZD1222 COVID-19 vaccine. This table comes from immunoSEQ multiplex PCR, and its TCRdb copy is limited to in-frame clones, with some not included. This table has some 110,000 clones, more than 75% appearing once. The sequencing here drew on peripheral blood, taken 28 days after the second AZD1222 dose. The receptors come from an adult who received the AZD1222 COVID-19 vaccine.

The genes are TRBV7-8 and TRBJ1-2, with TRBD1 matching over 7 bases. This CDR3 has 15 amino acids. Looked up from germline, CDR1 is SGHVS and CDR2 is FQNEAQ. V shed 3 bases and J 5 bases; nucleotides not matched to a gene: 9. DNA for the CDR3: TGTGCCAGCAGCTTTTTCGACAGGGTCCCTTATGGCTACACCTTC. Translated: CASSFFDRVPYGYTF. The full variable domain, in which reference TRBV7-8 and TRBJ1-2 provide the parts outside the CDR3, is GAGVSQSPRYKVAKRGQDVALRCDPISGHVSLFWYQQALGQGPEFLTYFQNEAQLDKSGLPSDRFFAERPEGSVSTLKIQRTQQEDSAVYLCASSFFDRVPYGYTFGSGTRLTVV.

The chain combines TRBV5-6 with TRBJ1-2, with D hard to call. The CDR3 is 15 residues long. Per the germline V gene, CDR1 is SGHDT and CDR2 is YYEEEE. Trimming pared 5 bases from V and 2 bases from J, leaving 16 bases between. CDR3 sequence: CASSALGAANYGYTF. The CDR3 nucleotides read TGTGCCAGCAGTGCCCTAGGTGCAGCGAACTATGGCTACACCTTC.

This chain joins TRBV7-9 and TRBJ2-1, with TRBD2 matching over 8 bases. The CDR3 runs 18 residues. The germline V gene encodes CDR1 SEHNR and CDR2 FQNEAQ (reference sequence). After removal of 5 bases from V and 0 bases from J, the junction contained 12 bases not matched to a gene. CDR3 protein: CASSPGGSGGPSYNEQFF. DNA for the CDR3: TGTGCCAGCAGCCCAGGAGGGAGCGGGGGCCCCTCCTACAATGAGCAGTTCTTC.

The chain employs TRBV5-1 and TRBJ1-2; no clear D. The germline V and J ends were trimmed by 5 bases and 1 base, with 9 bases remaining between them. The CDR3 covers 13 residues. CDR1 is SGHRS and CDR2 is YFSETQ in the germline V gene. The CDR3 nucleotides read TGCGCCAGCAGTCTACCCGATAACTATGGCTACACCTTC. Its protein product is CASSLPDNYGYTF.

In its sample, this clone was seen once. J is TRBJ1-5 and V is TRBV24-1; 9 nucleotides agree with TRBD1. Germline trimming cut 6 bases from V and 5 bases from J; bases unmatched to any gene: 7. Germline V gives CDR1 KGHDR, CDR2 SFDVKD. CDR3 length: 15 amino acids. CDR3 protein: CATSRTGALDQPQHF. The CDR3 DNA reads TGTGCCACCAGTAGGACAGGGGCCCTCGATCAGCCCCAGCATTTT.

The chain recombines TRBV12-3 or TRBV12-4 with TRBJ2-1; a weak D match, TRBD1 (6 bases). The CDR3 runs to 13 residues. Trimming pared 6 bases from V and 4 bases from J, leaving 10 bases between. The CDR3 DNA follows: TGTGCCAGCAGAGATGGGACATACAATGAGCAGTTCTTC. Translated, it gives CASRDGTYNEQFF.

The V gene is TRBV18, the J gene TRBJ2-1; TRBD2 matches 9 bases. Germline CDR1 reads KGHSH; CDR2 reads LQKENI. The CDR3 runs 15 residues. Trimming took 6 bases from V and 6 from J; bases not matched to a gene: 9. The chain's CDR3 is CASSPGTSLFNEQFF. In DNA form, the CDR3 reads TGTGCCAGCTCCCCCGGGACTAGCCTGTTCAATGAGCAGTTCTTC. The full variable domain, in which reference TRBV18 and TRBJ2-1 provide the parts outside the CDR3, is NAGVMQNPRHLVRRRGQEARLRCSPMKGHSHVYWYRQLPEEGLKFMVYLQKENIIDESGMPKERFSAEFPKEGPSILRIQQVVRGDSAAYFCASSPGTSLFNEQFFGPGTRLTVL.

In this sample, this clone turned up once. The chain employs TRBV2 and TRBJ1-2, with D tentatively TRBD1 (5 bases). This CDR3 is built from 14 residues. CDR1 is SNHLY, CDR2 FYNNEI, per germline. V lost 9 bases to trimming and J lost 1 base, with 15 bases between them. Here the CDR3 reads CASVLTDFNYGYTF. CDR3 DNA: TGTGCCAGTGTCCTGACAGATTTTAACTATGGCTACACCTTC.

In its sample, this clone was seen a few times. The chain uses TRBV4-3 and TRBJ1-3, with 9 bases that match TRBD1. Germline V CDR1 and CDR2: LGHNA, YSLEER. The CDR3 runs to 15 residues. Trimming at V came to 1 base and at J to 2 bases, leaving 0 bases not matched to a gene. The CDR3 is CASSQGTGAGNTIYF. For the CDR3, the DNA is TGCGCCAGCAGCCAAGGGACAGGGGCTGGAAACACCATATATTTT.

The chain couples TRBV19 to TRBJ2-7, with D possibly matching TRBD1 (5 bases). This CDR3 comprises 15 residues. V was pared by 3 bases and J by 0 bases, with 12 bases between. CDR1 is LNHDA, CDR2 SQIVND, per germline (reference sequence). In nucleotides, the CDR3 is TGTGCCAGTAGTATCAGTCCCACAGGCTCCTACGAGCAGTACTTC. Its protein is CASSISPTGSYEQYF.

The chain recombines TRBV6-1 with TRBJ1-1; D is possibly TRBD1 (6 bases). Germline V gene lookup returns CDR1 MNHNS and CDR2 SASEGT. CDR3 length equals 16 residues. Trimming removed 2 bases at V and 5 bases at J, with 18 bases between. In DNA, the CDR3 is TGTGCCAGCAGTGAACCCCCCGCCAGGGGAACGACTGAAGCTTTCTTT. Amino acid sequence: CASSEPPARGTTEAFF.

The gene calls are TRBV28 and TRBJ1-3, with D perhaps matching TRBD1 (6 bases). The CDR3 contains 16 residues. The germline V gene encodes CDR1 MDHEN and CDR2 SYDVKM. V gave up 2 bases and J gave up 0 bases, with 11 bases separating them. The CDR3 nucleotides read TGTGCCAGCAGTTTAGGGGGGCTCCTCTCTGGAAACACCATATATTTT. Residues: CASSLGGLLSGNTIYF.

The CDR3 DNA reads as TGTGCCAGCAGAGGACAGTGGAATGAAAAACTGTTTTTT. Protein: CASRGQWNEKLFF. The V gene is TRBV14, the J gene TRBJ1-4, with a weak D call TRBD1 (6 bases). Looked up from germline, CDR1 is SGHDN and CDR2 is FVKESK. Trimming removed 6 bases from V and 5 bases from J, with 10 bases in between. The CDR3 length is 13 residues.

CDR3 nucleotides: TGTGCCAGCAGCCAGGGCGGTTACTCCTACAATGAGCAGTTCTTC. It specifies CASSQGGYSYNEQFF. This chain joins TRBV3-1 (or the pseudogene TRBV3-2) and TRBJ2-1; no clear D. Germline-derived CDR1 and CDR2 are LGHDT and YNNKEL (reference sequence). V was cut by 3 bases and J by 0 bases, with 9 bases left in between. The CDR3 totals 15 residues.

This sequence joins TRBV7-2 and TRBJ2-3; TRBD2 agrees at 9 bases. CDR1 and CDR2 (germline): SGHTA, FQGNSA. V dropped 10 bases and J dropped 3; count of bases not matched to a gene: 14. The CDR3 is 16 amino acids. CDR3 sequence reads: CATKKTAGGPTDTQYF. CDR3 sequence (DNA): TGTGCCACAAAGAAAACGGCGGGAGGGCCAACAGATACGCAGTATTTT.

The V call is TRBV6-5, the J call TRBJ1-4, with no clear D. Germline CDR1 and CDR2: MNHEY and SVGAGI. Trimming took off 6 bases at V and 2 bases at J, with 7 bases between the two ends. The CDR3 runs 13 residues. CDR3 sequence: CASRGETNEKLFF. DNA for the CDR3: TGTGCCAGCAGGGGAGAGACTAATGAAAAACTGTTTTTT.

The chain recombines TRBV5-1 with TRBJ1-1; the D gene is possibly TRBD1 (5 bases). Germline CDR1 and CDR2: SGHRS and YFSETQ. V lost 0 bases and J lost 9, with 9 bases in between. The CDR3 is 12 residues long. The CDR3 loop reads CASSLGRGQAFF. The CDR3 coding sequence is TGCGCCAGCAGCTTGGGTAGGGGACAAGCTTTCTTT. Supplemented by reference TRBV5-1 and TRBJ1-1, the full variable domain reads KAGVTQTPRYLIKTRGQQVTLSCSPISGHRSVSWYQQTPGQGLQFLFEYFSETQRNKGNFPGRFSGRQFSNSRSEMNVSTLELGDSALYLCASSLGRGQAFFGQGTRLTVV.

The CDR3 nucleotides read TGTGCCAGCAGCTTCGTCAGCGGTGCTAGCTCCTACGAGCAGTACTTC. Protein: CASSFVSGASSYEQYF. The gene calls are TRBV5-4 and TRBJ2-7, with a tentative D call TRBD2 (5 bases). This CDR3 comprises 16 residues. Germline CDR1 is SGHNT and CDR2 is YYREEE (reference sequence). The V end was cut by 2 bases, the J end by 0 bases, with 15 bases between. Variable domain in full (rest from reference TRBV5-4 and TRBJ2-7): ETGVTQSPTHLIKTRGQQVTLRCSSQSGHNTVSWYQQALGQGPQFIFQYYREEENGRGNFPPRFSGLQFPNYSSELNVNALELDDSALYLCASSFVSGASSYEQYFGPGTRLTVT.

With regard to this clone: The sample contains more than one DNA sequence encoding this CDR3. DNA for the CDR3: TGTGCCAGCAGTTCTGACTCCTATAATTCACCCCTCCACTTT. Amino acid sequence: CASSSDSYNSPLHF. This chain connects TRBV7-2 to TRBJ1-6; D is ambiguous. The ends were cut back, 6 bases at V and 0 bases at J, with 6 bases in the middle. Germline values: CDR1 SGHTA, CDR2 FQGNSA. The CDR3 loop spans 14 amino acids.

The chain carries TRBV10-3 and TRBJ2-7; TRBD2 might be the D (5 bases). Germline CDR1 reads ENHRY; CDR2 reads SYGVKD. V was pared by 4 bases and J by 1 base, with 5 bases between. The CDR3 is made up of 12 amino acids. The chain's CDR3 is CAISGGSYEQYF. The DNA of the CDR3 is TGTGCCATCAGTGGCGGGTCCTACGAGCAGTACTTC.

The chain joins TRBV11-2 to TRBJ1-2; D is undetermined. The CDR3 totals 12 residues. Germline loops: CDR1 SGHAT, CDR2 FQNNGV. The V end was cut by 0 bases, the J end by 7 bases, with 6 bases between. CDR3: CASSLDMAGYTF. As DNA, the CDR3 is TGTGCCAGCAGCTTAGATATGGCTGGCTACACCTTC.

The V gene is TRBV9, the J gene TRBJ2-7; 8 positions match TRBD1. The germline V gene encodes CDR1 SGDLS and CDR2 YYNGEE. V lost 3 bases and J lost 4; bases outside the gene matches: 6. This CDR3 is 14 amino acids long. The CDR3: CASSAQGAGYEQYF. The CDR3 DNA reads TGTGCCAGCAGCGCTCAGGGGGCGGGGTACGAGCAGTACTTC.

The gene calls are TRBV5-1 and TRBJ1-2; possible D gene TRBD1, 6 bases. V shed 6 bases and J shed 3 bases, with 15 bases lying between them. This CDR3 comprises 14 residues. Per germline, CDR1 SGHRS and CDR2 YFSETQ. For the CDR3, the DNA is TGCGCCAGCACCAGGCACAGGGAGGACTATGGCTACACCTTC. Translated, it gives CASTRHREDYGYTF.

V usage is TRBV7-9 and J usage is TRBJ1-5; D not certain. The CDR3 loop spans 18 amino acids. Trimming took 1 base from V and 1 from J, leaving 17 bases between them. Germline V lookup: CDR1 SEHNR, CDR2 FQNEAQ (reference sequence). CDR3: CASSLGNYRMRSNQPQHF. The CDR3 DNA is TGTGCCAGCAGCTTAGGGAACTACCGCATGAGGAGCAATCAGCCCCAGCATTTT.

This clone was detected a few times. This rearrangement joins TRBV7-2 to TRBJ1-1; no clear D gene. V was trimmed by 5 bases and J by 4 bases, leaving 17 bases between them. Germline CDR1 is SGHTA and CDR2 is FQGNSA. The CDR3 has 15 residues. Here the CDR3 reads CASSPITLRSTEAFF. CDR3 bases: TGTGCCAGCAGCCCCATAACCCTTAGGTCCACTGAAGCTTTCTTT.

The rearrangement links TRBV6-4 to TRBJ2-1; perhaps TRBD1 as D (5 bases). This CDR3 has 15 residues. The germline V and J ends were trimmed by 7 bases and 5 bases, with 18 bases remaining between them. CDR1 and CDR2 (germline): MRHNA, SNTAGT. The CDR3 DNA is TGTGCCAGCAATCCGTCCAGGGTAGAGGACAATGAGCAGTTCTTC. Translation gives CASNPSRVEDNEQFF.

The CDR3 region is CASTSDSRGYTF. CDR3 coding DNA: TGTGCCAGCACTAGTGATTCGAGGGGCTACACCTTC. This sequence joins TRBV12-3 or TRBV12-4 and TRBJ1-2; D not resolved. Trimming took 7 bases from V and 8 from J, leaving 14 bases between them. This CDR3 is 12 amino acids long.

The rearrangement uses TRBV7-9 and TRBJ2-7; D may be TRBD2 (6 bases). The germline gives CDR1 SEHNR, CDR2 FQNEAQ (reference sequence). Trimming removed 4 bases at V and 4 bases at J, with 17 bases between. The CDR3 has 15 residues. The CDR3 loop reads CASSSGRERSYEQYF. CDR3 bases: TGTGCCAGCAGCTCCGGGCGGGAACGCTCTTACGAGCAGTACTTC.

This clone occurred once. This chain connects TRBV25-1 to TRBJ2-5; 9 positions match TRBD1. Germline V lookup: CDR1 MGHDK, CDR2 SYGVNS. The CDR3 contains 15 residues. Trimming removed 3 bases from V and 2 bases from J; junction bases left unmatched: 4. CDR3 DNA sequence: TGTGCCAGCAGTGATACAGGGGGCGTACAAGAGACCCAGTACTTC. It translates to CASSDTGGVQETQYF.

The rearrangement links TRBV5-1 to TRBJ1-1; D call uncertain. CDR1 and CDR2 from the germline V gene are SGHRS and YFSETQ. Trimming removed 5 bases at V and 1 base at J, with 9 bases between. CDR3 size: 13 residues. The CDR3, as DNA: TGCGCCAGCAGTATCGGGGAGAACACTGAAGCTTTCTTT. It codes for CASSIGENTEAFF.

This rearrangement joins TRBV5-6 to TRBJ2-5, with D hard to call. V lost 0 bases to trimming and J lost 2 bases, with 14 bases between them. This CDR3 has 16 amino acids. Per germline, CDR1 SGHDT and CDR2 YYEEEE. This CDR3 is CASSLENYTLQETQYF. CDR3 in DNA: TGTGCCAGCAGCTTGGAAAACTACACACTACAAGAGACCCAGTACTTC.